Listed below are T cell receptor beta chains from one sample, sequenced in a study of cytomegalovirus exposure and HLA in healthy donors. Sequencing used immunoSEQ multiplex PCR; TCRdb keeps in-frame clones, though not all of them. There are around 110,000 clones in the sample; about 86% occur only once, and 3.9% lies in the top ten. Sequencing used PBMCs. These receptors were collected from a woman younger than 45 in good health and CMV-seronegative. The CDR3 runs from the conserved cysteine through the conserved F or W. Clone sizes are given selectively: once, few, many, or a class where the clone is expanded.

CDR3aa,v_gene,j_gene,abundance
CASSEDPSGSSYNEQFF,TRBV6-1,TRBJ2-1,.
CASSSGLAGTRYNEQFF,TRBV9,TRBJ2-1,.
CASSYGGMTEAFF,TRBV6-5,TRBJ1-1,.
CATHREKLFF,TRBV19,TRBJ1-4,few
CASSLSAGGTDTQYF,TRBV5-6,TRBJ2-3,once
CASSLDYSYEQYF,TRBV7-2,TRBJ2-7,.
CASSLNTPTGAGANVLTF,TRBV27,TRBJ2-6,.
CAWSDGDRRKLFF,TRBV30,TRBJ1-4,.
CASSRDPGQILGELFF,TRBV4-3,TRBJ2-2,few
CASSGGWGTGVYEQYF,TRBV6-1,TRBJ2-7,once
CASSRRLAGGRPEAFF,TRBV14,TRBJ1-1,.
CASSPGWGNTGELFF,TRBV5-1,TRBJ2-2,.
CASSLGGWASGASSYEQYF,TRBV13,TRBJ2-7,.
CASSLAGGTNEQYF,TRBV5-4,TRBJ2-7,.
CASSVGQGMYEQYF,TRBV9,TRBJ2-7,.
CASSNRVGYGYTF,TRBV6-1,TRBJ1-2,.
CASSSTGDWNVAFF,TRBV28,TRBJ1-1,.
CASSTGLAGVVSTDTQYF,TRBV19,TRBJ2-3,.
CASSQVKGAGADTQYF,TRBV4-2,TRBJ2-3,.
CASSKILSGTNTGELFF,TRBV7-8,TRBJ2-2,.
CASSVSGSSYNEQFF,TRBV6-5,TRBJ2-1,.
CASSSTGTSIYEQYF,TRBV7-9,TRBJ2-7,once
CASSEGTGAPFCEQYF,TRBV6-1,TRBJ2-7,.
CASSLAQGSEKLFF,TRBV7-9,TRBJ1-4,few
CASSWGGVANEKLFF,TRBV28,TRBJ1-4,.
CASSPYPTPNYGYIF,TRBV18,TRBJ1-2,.
CASRRDSLSNQPQHF,TRBV2,TRBJ1-5,.
CASSPGRGLSSYNEQFF,TRBV5-6,TRBJ2-1,few
CASSPSTDTQYF,TRBV5-4,TRBJ2-3,.
CASSLAGGPYEQYF,TRBV11-2,TRBJ2-7,.
CASSSQGDQPQHF,TRBV7-9,TRBJ1-5,once
CASTSGSEQFF,TRBV30,TRBJ2-1,once
CASSAFKTGVGGNTIYF,TRBV6-1,TRBJ1-3,few
CASSGQGTDTQYF,TRBV27,TRBJ2-3,.
CASSFHRKGTEAFF,TRBV28,TRBJ1-1,.
CASSRQGKGEKLFF,TRBV18,TRBJ1-4,few
CASSMGQEETQYF,TRBV19,TRBJ2-5,.
CASSRGTDEEQFF,TRBV18,TRBJ2-1,.
CASSIADRVMNTEAFF,TRBV6-6,TRBJ1-1,.
CASSGRDTEAFF,TRBV11-3,TRBJ1-1,.
CASSLGTSGLQETQYF,TRBV7-9,TRBJ2-5,.
CASSYETGATEAFF,TRBV5-1,TRBJ1-1,.
CASSLEGQGNTIYF,TRBV7-2,TRBJ1-3,.
CASSEATGRGYSNQPQHF,TRBV6-1,TRBJ1-5,once
CASSPHGIPLMIAKNIQYF,TRBV21-1,TRBJ2-4,.
CASSFNRGFGTYNEQFF,TRBV5-1,TRBJ2-1,.
CASSISHSSPYEQYF,TRBV19,TRBJ2-7,.
CASSLGLGAGGSYNEQFF,TRBV11-3,TRBJ2-1,few
CASSPTTGGRETQYF,TRBV5-5,TRBJ2-5,.
CASSEEDRGVFF,TRBV2,TRBJ1-1,.
CAWLGTGTDTQYF,TRBV30,TRBJ2-3,.
CASSETVTGELFF,TRBV5-1,TRBJ2-2,.
CASSSRTVLMNTEAFF,TRBV28,TRBJ1-1,.
CASSGRGTSGSRRDTQYF,TRBV19,TRBJ2-3,.
CASVGTDNEQFF,TRBV12-5,TRBJ2-1,.
CASSSSTGRAQHF,TRBV27,TRBJ1-5,.
CAIRGGGDTEAFF,TRBV10-3,TRBJ1-1,.
CASSLSVTGELFF,TRBV5-1,TRBJ2-2,.
CASSQAANYGYTF,TRBV14,TRBJ1-2,once